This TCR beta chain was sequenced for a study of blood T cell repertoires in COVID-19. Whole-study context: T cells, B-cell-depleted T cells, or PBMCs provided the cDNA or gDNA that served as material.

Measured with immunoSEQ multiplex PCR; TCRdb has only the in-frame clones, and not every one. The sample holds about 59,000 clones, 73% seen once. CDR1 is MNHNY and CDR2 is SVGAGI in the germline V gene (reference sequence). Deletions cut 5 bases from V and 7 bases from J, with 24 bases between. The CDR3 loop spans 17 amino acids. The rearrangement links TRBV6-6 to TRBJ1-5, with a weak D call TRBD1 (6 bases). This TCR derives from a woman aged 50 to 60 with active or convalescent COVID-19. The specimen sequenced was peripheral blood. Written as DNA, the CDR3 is TGTGCCAGCAGTCGATTTTCCGACAGGAAGGTTGGACAGCCCCAGCATTTT. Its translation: CASSRFSDRKVGQPQHF.